One sample yielded the 2 T cell receptor beta chains listed below, sequenced in a study of cytomegalovirus exposure and HLA in healthy donors. 60 Vbeta and 13 Jbeta primers were used in PCR. Assay: immunoSEQ multiplex PCR; the TCRdb copy retains only in-frame clones and omits some. The sample consists of under 200,000 clones, 75% to 80% of them appearing once. Sequencing was performed on PBMCs. These receptors came from a woman in her 30s in good health and CMV-seropositive.

This clone was observed a few times. This sequence joins TRBV10-1 and TRBJ1-1; D is uncertain. The germline V and J ends were trimmed by 6 bases and 4 bases, with 12 bases remaining between them. Germline V gene sequence: CDR1 WNHNN, CDR2 SYGVQD (reference sequence). CDR3 size: 13 residues. The CDR3 region is CASSASRVTEAFF. CDR3 nucleotides: TGCGCCAGCAGCGCAAGCCGGGTCACTGAAGCTTTCTTT.

The chain uses TRBV11-2 and TRBJ2-2; 9 nucleotides line up with TRBD2. The CDR3 loop spans 16 amino acids. J gave up 7 bases and V 2 bases, and 8 bases lay outside the gene matches. CDR1 SGHAT and CDR2 FQNNGV come from the germline V gene. CDR3: CASSLISLAGFGELFF. The DNA of the CDR3 is TGTGCCAGCAGCTTAATCAGCCTAGCGGGGTTCGGGGAGCTGTTTTTT.